This T cell receptor beta chain was observed in a study of blood T cell repertoires in COVID-19. About the study: PBMCs, B-cell-depleted T cells, or T cells provided the cDNA or gDNA that made up the material.

This clone was observed once. Authors' analysis steps: Quantification of nucleated cells was approximated via reference gene primer amplification. The assay was immunoSEQ multiplex PCR, and TCRdb's table has in-frame clones only and misses some. V and J calls and clone size are given by that table; D and trimming were obtained from the DNA. The sample holds approximately 490,000 clones, roughly nine tenths seen once. Those who participated ranged in age from about 18 to 89 years and resided in about two dozen US areas. Resolution of symptoms, clearance, or two negative PCRs was present in recovered Cohort 3 donors. Losses at the gene ends were 6 bases for V and 6 bases for J; bases not matched to a gene: 5. CDR3 length equals 14 residues. Germline V gene lookup returns CDR1 WSHSY and CDR2 SAAADI.

The source material was PBMCs or T cells enriched from blood (not recorded which). This TCR derives from a woman aged 60-75 years who had recovered from COVID-19. The rearrangement links TRBV10-2 to TRBJ2-5; 12 bases agree with TRBD2. CDR3: CASSQTSGGQTQYF. CDR3 DNA sequence: TGCGCCAGCAGCCAAACTAGCGGGGGGCAGACCCAGTACTTC.